This TCR beta chain was captured in a study of CD8 T cells in ankylosing spondylitis. General study findings and limits: Blood of patients with ankylosing spondylitis appeared to be characterized by a TCR beta motif of several highly homologous variants. Earlier work had already found some motif variants in reactive arthritis synovial fluid and blood. Reportedly, matched ankylosing spondylitis synovial fluid was significantly enriched for disease-linked clones.

There are 14 residues in the CDR3. The germline CDR1 and CDR2 sequences are SGHTA and FQGNSA. Deletions cut 5 bases from V and 6 bases from J, with 17 bases between. For TCR beta, libraries came from quantitative 5'-RACE with molecular barcodes. A single record per CDR3 protein comes from TCRdb applying MiXCR to the 5' RACE reads. The table shows hundreds of thousands of distinct CDR3 sequences, with approximately 10% occurring only once. This clonotype has a handful of counts. Its antigen is not identified. This clonotype was obtained from a male donor with ankylosing spondylitis. Specimen: blood, either unsorted or a sorted T cell fraction (not recorded which). The chain has TRBV7-2 and TRBJ2-7; D is undetermined. The CDR3 loop reads CASSLGYATREQYF. The CDR3 bases are TGTGCCAGCAGCCTGGGATATGCTACTCGCGAGCAGTACTTC. The full variable domain, its missing parts supplied by reference TRBV7-2 and TRBJ2-7, is GAGVSQSPSNKVTEKGKDVELRCDPISGHTALYWYRQSLGQGLEFLIYFQGNSAPDKSGLPSDRFSAERTGGSVSTLTIQRTQQEDSAVYLCASSLGYATREQYFGPGTRLTVT.